This T cell receptor (beta chain) comes out of a study of blood T cell repertoires in COVID-19. The germline V gene has CDR1 MGHRA and CDR2 YSYEKL. The CDR3 covers 16 residues. Between the trimmed V and J ends, which lost 2 bases and 2 bases, there was a span of 14 bases. Assay: immunoSEQ multiplex PCR; the TCRdb copy retains only in-frame clones and omits some. The repertoire holds around 150,000 clones, about 80% seen once, with roughly 2% in the top ten. Sequenced: peripheral blood. The clonotype comes from a man aged 65-85 years with acute or convalescent COVID-19. This sequence joins TRBV4-1 and TRBJ2-3; TRBD1 is a possible D gene (6 bases). The CDR3 DNA follows: TGCGCCAGCAGCCAAATAGGGGGACATCTCACAGATACGCAGTATTTT. It specifies CASSQIGGHLTDTQYF.